This TCR beta chain stems from a study of shared clonotypes between healthy human individuals. V was cut by 8 bases and J by 7 bases, with 12 bases left in between. Germline V gene lookup returns CDR1 LNHDA and CDR2 SQIVND (reference sequence). The CDR3 loop spans 12 amino acids. Profiling relied on immunoSEQ multiplex PCR, and the TCRdb table lists in-frame clones only, not all of them. The table lists fewer than 400,000 clones, under 80% of them singletons. This receptor was obtained from a man aged 25-40 years in good health. The V call is TRBV19, the J call TRBJ1-5; D ambiguous. Sequencing was performed on memory CD4+ T cells sorted from blood. As for subset: CD45RA-negative fraction. The CDR3 loop reads CASGHSRQPQHF. In nucleotides, the CDR3 is TGTGCCAGTGGCCATAGCCGACAGCCCCAGCATTTT.